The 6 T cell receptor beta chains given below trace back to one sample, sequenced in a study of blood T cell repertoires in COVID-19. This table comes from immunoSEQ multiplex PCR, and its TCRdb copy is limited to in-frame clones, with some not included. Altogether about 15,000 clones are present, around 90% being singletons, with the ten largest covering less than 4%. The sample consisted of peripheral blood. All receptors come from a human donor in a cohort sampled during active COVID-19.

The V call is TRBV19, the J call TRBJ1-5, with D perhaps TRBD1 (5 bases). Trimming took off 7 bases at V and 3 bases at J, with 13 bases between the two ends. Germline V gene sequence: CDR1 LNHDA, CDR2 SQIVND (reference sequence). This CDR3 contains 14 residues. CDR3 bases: TGTGCCAGTATTGACGCCGGACACAATCAGCCCCAGCATTTT. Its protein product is CASIDAGHNQPQHF.

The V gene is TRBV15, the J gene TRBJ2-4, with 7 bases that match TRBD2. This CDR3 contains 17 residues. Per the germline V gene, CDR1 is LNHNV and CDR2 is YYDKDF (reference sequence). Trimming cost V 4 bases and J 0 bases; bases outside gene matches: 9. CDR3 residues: CATSTRERGLAKNIQYF. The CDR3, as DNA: TGTGCCACCAGCACCCGAGAGCGGGGCTTAGCCAAAAACATTCAGTACTTC.

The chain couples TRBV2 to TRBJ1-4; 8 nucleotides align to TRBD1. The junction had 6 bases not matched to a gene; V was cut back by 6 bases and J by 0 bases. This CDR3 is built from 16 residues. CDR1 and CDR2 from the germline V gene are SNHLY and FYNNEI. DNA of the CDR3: TGTGCCAGCAGGAAGGGACAGGTGGCAACTAATGAAAAACTGTTTTTT. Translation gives CASRKGQVATNEKLFF.

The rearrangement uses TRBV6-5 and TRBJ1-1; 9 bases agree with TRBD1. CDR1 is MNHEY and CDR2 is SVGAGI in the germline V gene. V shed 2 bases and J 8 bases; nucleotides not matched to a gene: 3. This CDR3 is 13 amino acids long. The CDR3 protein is CASSYPGTGEAFF. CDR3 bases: TGTGCCAGCAGTTACCCGGGGACAGGGGAAGCTTTCTTT.

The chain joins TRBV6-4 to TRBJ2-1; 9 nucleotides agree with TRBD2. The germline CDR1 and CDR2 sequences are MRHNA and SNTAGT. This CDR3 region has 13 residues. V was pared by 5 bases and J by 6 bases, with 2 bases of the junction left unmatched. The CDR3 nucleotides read TGTGCCAGCAGTCTGCGGGGGGGCAATGAGCAGTTCTTC. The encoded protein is CASSLRGGNEQFF.

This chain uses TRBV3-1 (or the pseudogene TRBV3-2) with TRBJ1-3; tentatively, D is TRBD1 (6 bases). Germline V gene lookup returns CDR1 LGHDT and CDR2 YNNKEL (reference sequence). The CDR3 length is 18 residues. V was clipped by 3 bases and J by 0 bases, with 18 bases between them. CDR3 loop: CASSQKGRGQTSGNTIYF. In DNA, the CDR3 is TGTGCCAGCAGCCAGAAAGGTCGGGGACAAACCTCTGGAAACACCATATATTTT.